The 19 T cell receptor beta chains listed next were all sequenced from one sample in a study of blood T cell repertoires in COVID-19. The data were produced by immunoSEQ multiplex PCR, yet TCRdb's version contains in-frame clones alone and is incomplete. The table lists roughly 70,000 clones, 80% to 85% of them singletons. Sequences were obtained from peripheral blood. These receptor sequences come from a woman aged 55 to 70 with acute or convalescent COVID-19.

The chain has TRBV3-1 (or the pseudogene TRBV3-2) and TRBJ1-6; possibly TRBD1 for D (5 bases). V lost 3 bases, J lost 10 bases, and 19 bases lay in between. CDR3 length: 16 residues. Germline V gene lookup returns CDR1 LGHDT and CDR2 YNNKEL (reference sequence). CDR3 residues: CASSHSRGVRQSPLHF. The CDR3 DNA sequence: TGTGCCAGCAGCCATTCTCGGGGGGTACGGCAATCACCCCTCCACTTT.

The genes are TRBV14 and TRBJ2-3; 9 bases agree with TRBD2. Germline loops: CDR1 SGHDN, CDR2 FVKESK. After removal of 0 bases from V and 5 bases from J, the junction contained 9 bases not matched to a gene. The CDR3 has 17 amino acids. CDR3 amino acids: CASSQDKKAGGLDTQYF. DNA for the CDR3: TGTGCCAGCAGCCAAGATAAGAAGGCGGGGGGGCTAGATACGCAGTATTTT.

This chain links TRBV19 with TRBJ1-1, with D tentatively TRBD1 (5 bases). There are 15 residues in the CDR3. From germline, CDR1 is LNHDA and CDR2 SQIVND (reference sequence). Trimming took 6 bases from V and 2 from J, leaving 16 bases between them. CDR3 sequence reads: CASRRTSRDNTEAFF. CDR3 DNA sequence: TGTGCCAGTAGGAGGACATCTCGAGATAACACTGAAGCTTTCTTT.

The V call is TRBV4-2, the J call TRBJ1-1; the match to TRBD1 covers 10 bases. This CDR3 spans 17 amino acids. The germline V gene has CDR1 LGHNA and CDR2 YNFKEQ. Trimming took 2 bases from V and 0 from J; bases not matched to a gene: 6. Here the CDR3 reads CASSQQGTGDMNTEAFF. CDR3 DNA: TGTGCCAGCAGCCAACAAGGGACAGGGGACATGAACACTGAAGCTTTCTTT.

V is TRBV18 and J is TRBJ1-4; D is uncertain. Trimming pared 3 bases from V and 0 bases from J, leaving 14 bases between. The germline V gene has CDR1 KGHSH and CDR2 LQKENI. There are 17 residues in the CDR3. CDR3 coding DNA: TGTGCCAGCTCACCCCCTTATGCAGACTCAACTAATGAAAAACTGTTTTTT. Translated: CASSPPYADSTNEKLFF.

The rearrangement uses TRBV3-1 (or the pseudogene TRBV3-2) and TRBJ1-1; D is ambiguous. The CDR3 sequence is 13 residues long. Trimming stripped 7 bases from V and 6 bases from J, with 15 bases between. The germline V gene has CDR1 LGHDT and CDR2 YNNKEL (reference sequence). The CDR3 is CASKLEGGAEAFF. In nucleotides, the CDR3 is TGTGCCAGCAAGTTGGAGGGCGGCGCTGAAGCTTTCTTT.

As DNA, the CDR3 is TGTGCCAGCAGTCCCGACATACAAAACATTCAGTACTTC. Its protein is CASSPDIQNIQYF. This sequence joins TRBV12-3 or TRBV12-4 and TRBJ2-4; D unclear. Trimming removed 5 bases from V and 5 bases from J, with 10 bases in between. The CDR3 totals 13 residues.

The rearrangement joins TRBV6-1 to TRBJ1-5; 7 nucleotides match TRBD1. This CDR3 spans 16 amino acids. Per the germline V gene, CDR1 is MNHNS and CDR2 is SASEGT. The V gene end was trimmed by 2 bases and the J gene end by 7 bases; junction bases not matched to a gene: 11. DNA of the CDR3: TGTGCCAGCAGTGAAACGGCAGGGGGTAAAGGGCAGCCCCAGCATTTT. This translates into CASSETAGGKGQPQHF.

V and J are TRBV19 and TRBJ1-6; TRBD1 matches at 9 bases. Per the germline V gene, CDR1 is LNHDA and CDR2 is SQIVND (reference sequence). Trimming at V came to 10 bases and at J to 7 bases, leaving 11 bases not matched to a gene. The length of the CDR3 is 15 residues. CDR3 DNA sequence: TGTGCCATAGTAACCGGGACAGGGCTCAATTCACCCCTCCACTTT. This encodes CAIVTGTGLNSPLHF.

This clone appeared a few times. The rearrangement links TRBV6-1 to TRBJ2-1; 13 nucleotides align to TRBD2. The CDR3 extends over 18 amino acids. V shed 3 bases and J 0 bases; nucleotides not matched to a gene: 5. Germline assignment: CDR1 MNHNS and CDR2 SASEGT. CDR3 loop: CASSEGLAGSNSYNEQFF. The CDR3 nucleotides read TGTGCCAGCAGTGAGGGACTAGCGGGGTCCAACTCCTACAATGAGCAGTTCTTC.

V gene TRBV5-1 combines with J gene TRBJ1-2; D remains ambiguous. Trimming stripped 7 bases from V and 7 bases from J, with 11 bases between. Germline V gene lookup returns CDR1 SGHRS and CDR2 YFSETQ. The length of the CDR3 is 11 residues. CDR3 nucleotides: TGCGCCAGCTCCGATAGCTCTGGCTACACCTTC. Amino acids: CASSDSSGYTF. Full variable domain (outside the CDR3, taken from reference TRBV5-1 and TRBJ1-2): KAGVTQTPRYLIKTRGQQVTLSCSPISGHRSVSWYQQTPGQGLQFLFEYFSETQRNKGNFPGRFSGRQFSNSRSEMNVSTLELGDSALYLCASSDSSGYTFGSGTRLTVV.

The genes are TRBV4-2 and TRBJ1-1, with D possibly being TRBD1 (6 bases). The length of the CDR3 is 14 residues. Trimming left V 0 bases short and J 2 bases short, with 7 bases between. In germline, CDR1 is LGHNA, CDR2 YNFKEQ. The CDR3 coding sequence is TGTGCCAGCAGCCAAGACAGGGGAAACACTGAAGCTTTCTTT. This codes for CASSQDRGNTEAFF.

As concerns this clone: This same CDR3 is encoded by further DNA sequences in the sample. The chain couples TRBV3-1 (or the pseudogene TRBV3-2) to TRBJ1-1; tentative D call: TRBD1 (5 bases). The CDR3 length is 13 residues. Germline lookup yields CDR1 LGHDT and CDR2 YNNKEL (reference sequence). The ends were cut back, 4 bases at V and 5 bases at J, with 11 bases in the middle. CDR3 amino acids: CASSPGRGTEAFF. CDR3 sequence (DNA): TGTGCCAGCAGCCCGGGACGGGGGACTGAAGCTTTCTTT.

The rearrangement joins TRBV6-5 to TRBJ1-2; D gene uncertain. CDR3 size: 14 residues. The germline V and J ends were trimmed by 7 bases and 6 bases, with 18 bases remaining between them. Germline V gene sequence: CDR1 MNHEY, CDR2 SVGAGI. DNA of the CDR3: TGTGCCAGCACCCCTGCCCGGGGAGGGAATGGCTACACCTTC. It yields the protein CASTPARGGNGYTF.

The J gene is TRBJ1-4, the V gene TRBV9; unclear D gene. Looked up from germline, CDR1 is SGDLS and CDR2 is YYNGEE. The V and J ends lost 4 bases and 7 bases respectively, with 8 bases between them. The CDR3 length is 12 residues. The chain's CDR3 is CASSPEGEKLFF. CDR3 sequence (DNA): TGTGCCAGCAGCCCCGAGGGTGAAAAACTGTTTTTT. Using reference TRBV9 and TRBJ1-4 for the parts outside the CDR3, the full variable domain is DSGVTQTPKHLITATGQRVTLRCSPRSGDLSVYWYQQSLDQGLQFLIQYYNGEERAKGNILERFSAQQFPDLHSELNLSSLELGDSALYFCASSPEGEKLFFGSGTQLSVL.

The V and J genes are TRBV5-1 and TRBJ2-1; 7 positions agree with TRBD1. The J segment lost 9 bases and the V segment lost 5 bases, leaving 17 bases of the junction unmatched. This CDR3 region has 16 residues. The germline V gene encodes CDR1 SGHRS and CDR2 YFSETQ. The CDR3 sequence is CASSLPPPTGMGEQFF. DNA of the CDR3: TGCGCCAGCAGTTTGCCCCCGCCGACAGGGATGGGTGAGCAGTTCTTC.

This chain joins TRBV11-2 and TRBJ2-1, with TRBD2 matching over 13 bases. CDR1 and CDR2 from the germline V gene are SGHAT and FQNNGV. The CDR3 is 15 amino acids. Germline trimming cut 3 bases from V and 10 bases from J; bases unmatched to any gene: 6. CDR3 residues: CASSLGLAGQGEQFF. In DNA form, the CDR3 reads TGTGCCAGCAGCTTGGGACTAGCGGGGCAGGGAGAGCAGTTCTTC.

The chain joins TRBV12-3 or TRBV12-4 to TRBJ1-5, with D uncertain. V was clipped by 5 bases and J by 3 bases, with 8 bases between them. The CDR3 extends over 13 amino acids. CDR3 sequence: CASSPGFNQPQHF. In nucleotides, the CDR3 is TGTGCCAGCAGTCCAGGTTTCAATCAGCCCCAGCATTTT.

The gene calls are TRBV5-5 and TRBJ1-2; 8 nucleotides align to TRBD1. J was trimmed by 3 bases and V by 3 bases; bases with no gene match: 10. The CDR3 spans 16 residues. Germline-derived CDR1 and CDR2 are SGHKS and YYEKEE (reference sequence). CDR3 loop: CASSSNRQGFYYGYTF. The CDR3 nucleotides are TGTGCCAGCAGCTCGAATCGACAGGGGTTCTACTATGGCTACACCTTC.